Listed below are T cell receptor beta chains from one sample, sequenced in a study of T cell responses to AZD1222 COVID-19 vaccine. Clones were read by immunoSEQ multiplex PCR, and TCRdb kept only the in-frame ones, dropping some. Of around 110,000 clones listed, approximately 90% were seen once; the top ten hold 3.5% to 4.5%. The sample in question was peripheral blood, obtained on day 0 of AZD1222 vaccination. These receptors all stem from an adult in good health. CDR3s include the opening cysteine and the closing phenylalanine or tryptophan. D genes are given only for firm matches. Size values are once, few and many counts, or a class for expanded clones, and some rows have none.

D | J | V | size | DNA | CDR3
. | TRBJ1-1 | TRBV15 | . | TGTGCCACCAGCGCGTCGAGGGATTTGTTTAATGTAGCTTTCTTT | CATSASRDLFNVAFF
. | TRBJ1-1 | TRBV7-2 | few | TGTGCCAGCAGCCCAGGGCTGGGTCCTACTGACCTGGCTTTCTTT | CASSPGLGPTDLAFF
TRBD1 | TRBJ2-7 | TRBV7-2 | few | TGTGCCAGCACCCACAGGGGTTCGGACTACGAGCAGTACTTC | CASTHRGSDYEQYF
TRBD1 | TRBJ1-5 | TRBV6-5 | . | TGTGCCAGCAGTTTATTGGGGACAGGTAGCAATCAGCCCCAGCATTTT | CASSLLGTGSNQPQHF
. | TRBJ2-3 | TRBV11-2 | . | TGTGCCAGCAGCTTAACGGTTAGCACAGATACGCAGTATTTT | CASSLTVSTDTQYF
. | TRBJ2-5 | TRBV4-2 | . | TGTGCCAGCAGCCAAGAGGCGGCTGGAGAGACCCAGTACTTC | CASSQEAAGETQYF
TRBD1 | TRBJ1-6 | TRBV4-2 | . | TGTGCCAGCAGCCAAGAGTTGCCGACAGGGGGCTATAATTCACCCCTCCACTTT | CASSQELPTGGYNSPLHF
TRBD1 | TRBJ2-5 | TRBV7-2 | . | TGTGCCAGCAGCTTAGGGGACAGGGGGCAAGAGACCCAGTACTTC | CASSLGDRGQETQYF
TRBD1 | TRBJ1-6 | TRBV7-9 | . | TGTGCCAGCAGCTCCCGGGACAGCTATAATTCACCCCTCCACTTT | CASSSRDSYNSPLHF
TRBD2 | TRBJ2-1 | TRBV5-4 | . | TGTGCCAGCAGCTTGTACGAACTAGCGGATAACAATGAGCAGTTCTTC | CASSLYELADNNEQFF
TRBD1 | TRBJ2-7 | TRBV27 | once | TGTGCCAGCAGTTTATCGGGACAGGGGGCCTACGAGCAGTACTTC | CASSLSGQGAYEQYF
TRBD1 | TRBJ1-2 | TRBV7-3 | few | TGTGCCAGCAGCCCCGAGGGACAGGGGAACTATGGCTACACCTTC | CASSPEGQGNYGYTF
. | TRBJ1-5 | TRBV7-2 | . | TGTGCCAGCAGCGTAAGGGGCCAGCCCCAGCATTTT | CASSVRGQPQHF
. | TRBJ1-3 | TRBV7-2 | . | TGTGCCAGCAGCTTGGGGTACGGAAACACCATATATTTT | CASSLGYGNTIYF
. | TRBJ1-2 | TRBV30 | . | TGTGCCTGGAGTCGACAGAGCTATGGCTACACCTTC | CAWSRQSYGYTF
. | TRBJ1-1 | TRBV29-1 | . | TGCAGCGTTGTCCCCGACAACCGGAACACTGAAGCTTTCTTT | CSVVPDNRNTEAFF
. | TRBJ1-1 | TRBV9 | . | TGTGCCAGCAGCGTAGCCGGCGTTGTCACTGAAGCTTTCTTT | CASSVAGVVTEAFF
TRBD1 | TRBJ2-1 | TRBV11-3 | . | TGTGCCAGCAGCTCGGACAGGGGACCTTACAATGAGCAGTTCTTC | CASSSDRGPYNEQFF
TRBD2 | TRBJ2-3 | TRBV15 | once | TGTGCCACCAGCAGGGGACTAGCGGGAGTAGATACGCAGTATTTT | CATSRGLAGVDTQYF
. | TRBJ2-3 | TRBV6-2/TRBV6-3 | . | TGTGCCAGCAGTTTAGGGGCGGGAGATACGCAGTATTTT | CASSLGAGDTQYF
TRBD1 | TRBJ1-2 | TRBV19 | . | TGTGCCAGTACCTCCTTAAGGACAGGCTATGGCTACACCTTC | CASTSLRTGYGYTF
. | TRBJ1-1 | TRBV28 | once | TGTGCCAGCAGCCTATGGGACAACTTGAACACTGAAGCTTTCTTT | CASSLWDNLNTEAFF
. | TRBJ1-2 | TRBV6-5 | . | TGTGCCATCAAAGACGAGGGGCGAGTCGGTGGCTACACCTTC | CAIKDEGRVGGYTF
TRBD2 | TRBJ2-3 | TRBV4-2 | once | TGTGCCAGCAGCCAAGATCTTTGGCGGGGGGGCACAGATACGCAGTATTTT | CASSQDLWRGGTDTQYF
TRBD2 | TRBJ2-1 | TRBV6-1 | . | TGTGCCAGCAGTGAGACTAGCGGGGGGATCAGCTCCTACAATGAGCAGTTCTTC | CASSETSGGISSYNEQFF
TRBD2 | TRBJ2-5 | TRBV6-5 | . | TGTGCCAGCAGTTTTAGCGGGGGGGAGGGGCAAGAGACCCAGTACTTC | CASSFSGGEGQETQYF
TRBD1 | TRBJ1-2 | TRBV19 | . | TGTGCCAGTCGGGCAGGGGGAGGCCTAAATGCTGGCTACACCTTC | CASRAGGGLNAGYTF
. | TRBJ2-6 | TRBV5-1 | . | TGCGCCAGCAGCTTCGACAGCCAGATAGACTCTGGGGCCAACGTCCTGACTTTC | CASSFDSQIDSGANVLTF
TRBD1 | TRBJ1-6 | TRBV11-3 | . | TGTGCCAGCAGCTCCGGGACAGGGACTTCACCCCTCCACTTT | CASSSGTGTSPLHF
. | TRBJ2-7 | TRBV19 | . | TGTGCCAGTAGTCCCTCGAGGGGGATCTACGAGCAGTACTTC | CASSPSRGIYEQYF
. | TRBJ1-3 | TRBV11-2 | few | TGTGCCAGCAGCCCCCCGGGCTGGAACACCATATATTTT | CASSPPGWNTIYF
. | TRBJ2-7 | TRBV21-1 | few | TGTGCCAGCAGCGGGAACATGTCCTACGAGCAGTACTTC | CASSGNMSYEQYF
. | TRBJ1-4 | TRBV2 | . | TGTGCCAGCAAACAGAGATATGAAAAACTGTTTTTT | CASKQRYEKLFF
TRBD2 | TRBJ2-5 | TRBV19 | . | TGTGCCAGTAGTTTTTCGGGACTAGCGGGAGGAGAGACCCAGTACTTC | CASSFSGLAGGETQYF
. | TRBJ1-4 | TRBV18 | . | TGTGCCAGCTCACCCTCTTTGGCAGGGGCGAGGAGTGAAAAACTGTTTTTT | CASSPSLAGARSEKLFF
. | TRBJ1-4 | TRBV30 | . | TGTGCCTGGAGTGAAAATGAAAAACTGTTTTTT | CAWSENEKLFF
TRBD1 | TRBJ1-4 | TRBV7-9 | once | TGTGCCAGCAGCTCGCCGACAGGGACGGAGGAAAAACTGTTTTTT | CASSSPTGTEEKLFF
TRBD1 | TRBJ1-2 | TRBV14 | . | TGTGCCAGCGCCGGGACAGGGCTAGGCTACACCTTC | CASAGTGLGYTF
. | TRBJ2-3 | TRBV3-1/TRBV3-2 | . | TGTGCCAGCAGCCAAGTAAGAGGCACACCGCGACACCGGGGCAGGGATACGCAGTATTTT | CASSQVRGTPRHRGRDTQYF
TRBD2 | TRBJ2-1 | TRBV5-1 | . | TGCGCCAGCAGCCCGCTAGCGGGGGGAACTTCCTACAATGAGCAGTTCTTC | CASSPLAGGTSYNEQFF
. | TRBJ2-7 | TRBV7-2 | . | TGTGCCAGCAGCGCGGGCCTTTACGAGCAGTACTTC | CASSAGLYEQYF
. | TRBJ2-1 | TRBV6-6 | . | TGTGCCAGCAGGACCAGCTCCTACAATGAGCAGTTCTTC | CASRTSSYNEQFF
. | TRBJ2-1 | TRBV27 | . | TGTGCCAGCACCCAGGGGAGCTCCTACAATGAGCAGTTCTTC | CASTQGSSYNEQFF
. | TRBJ2-7 | TRBV7-2 | . | TGTGCCAGCAGCTTACGCTACGAGCAGTACTTC | CASSLRYEQYF
TRBD1 | TRBJ2-7 | TRBV30 | . | TGTGCCTGGAGTCGGACAGGGGATTTGGGCCGCGAGCAGTACTTC | CAWSRTGDLGREQYF
. | TRBJ2-2 | TRBV6-2/TRBV6-3 | . | TGTGCCAGCAGTTACTCAGGCAGGTCCGGGGAGCTGTTTTTT | CASSYSGRSGELFF
TRBD2 | TRBJ2-7 | TRBV10-3 | . | TGTGCCACGTCTAGCGGGAGGGACCTCCCAGACGAGCAGTACTTC | CATSSGRDLPDEQYF
. | TRBJ2-7 | TRBV9 | once | TGTGCCAGCAGCAGGGGTCTTGAGAGCTCCTACGAGCAGTACTTC | CASSRGLESSYEQYF
. | TRBJ2-1 | TRBV6-5 | . | TGTGCCAGCAGAAGGTTGGGCAATGAGCAGTTCTTC | CASRRLGNEQFF
TRBD1 | TRBJ2-7 | TRBV6-6 | . | TGTGCCAGCAGTTACGCGGCAGGGGGCTACGAGCAGTACTTC | CASSYAAGGYEQYF
. | TRBJ1-2 | TRBV5-1 | few | TGCGCCAGCAGCTTGGAAGGGAAAGGGGGCTACACCTTC | CASSLEGKGGYTF
. | TRBJ1-6 | TRBV7-2 | . | TGTGCCAGCAGCTTAGGGGGCTATAATTCACCCCTCCACTTT | CASSLGGYNSPLHF
. | TRBJ1-2 | TRBV6-5 | . | TGTGCCAGCAGCGCAAGCGGGGGCTATGGCTACACCTTC | CASSASGGYGYTF
TRBD1 | TRBJ2-7 | TRBV18 | . | TGTGCCAGCTCACCCACACAGGGGGCCGTCTACGAGCAGTACTTC | CASSPTQGAVYEQYF
. | TRBJ1-1 | TRBV29-1 | . | TGCAGCGTTGGTGGGGCGGGAGGGATGAACACTGAAGCTTTCTTT | CSVGGAGGMNTEAFF
TRBD1 | TRBJ1-2 | TRBV7-2 | . | TGTGCCAGCAGCGCAGGGGGTCCTCAGGTTCATGGCTACACCTTC | CASSAGGPQVHGYTF
TRBD2 | TRBJ2-5 | TRBV5-1 | . | TGCGCCAGCAGCTTGTTCGGGGGGGCAGAGACCCAGTACTTC | CASSLFGGAETQYF